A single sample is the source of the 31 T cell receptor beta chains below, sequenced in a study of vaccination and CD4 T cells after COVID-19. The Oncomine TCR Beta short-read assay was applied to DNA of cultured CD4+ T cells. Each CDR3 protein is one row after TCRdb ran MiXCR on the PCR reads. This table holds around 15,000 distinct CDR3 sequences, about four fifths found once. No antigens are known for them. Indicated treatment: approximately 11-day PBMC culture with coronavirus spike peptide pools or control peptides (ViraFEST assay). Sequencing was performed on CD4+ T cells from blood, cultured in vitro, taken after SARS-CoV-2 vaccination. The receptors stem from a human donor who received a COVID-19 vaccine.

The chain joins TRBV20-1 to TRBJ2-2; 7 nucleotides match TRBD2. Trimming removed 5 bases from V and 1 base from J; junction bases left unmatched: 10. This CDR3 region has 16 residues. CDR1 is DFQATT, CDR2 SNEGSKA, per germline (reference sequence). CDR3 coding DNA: TGCAGTGCTCACCTCGCGCGCGGGGGGAACACCGGGGAGCTGTTTTTT. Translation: CSAHLARGGNTGELFF.

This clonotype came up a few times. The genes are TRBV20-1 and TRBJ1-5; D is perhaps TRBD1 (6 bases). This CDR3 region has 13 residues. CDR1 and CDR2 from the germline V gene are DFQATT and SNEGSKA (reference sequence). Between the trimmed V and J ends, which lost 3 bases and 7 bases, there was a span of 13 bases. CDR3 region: CSARLQGRQPQHF. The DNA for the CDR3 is TGCAGTGCTAGGTTGCAGGGGCGACAGCCCCAGCATTTT.

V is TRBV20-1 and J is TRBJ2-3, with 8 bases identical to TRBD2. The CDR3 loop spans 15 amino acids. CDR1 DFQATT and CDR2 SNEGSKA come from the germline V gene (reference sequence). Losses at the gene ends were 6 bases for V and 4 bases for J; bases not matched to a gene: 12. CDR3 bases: TGCAGTGCCCCCGTGGGCGGGGGGACCGCAGATACGCAGTATTTT. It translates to CSAPVGGGTADTQYF.

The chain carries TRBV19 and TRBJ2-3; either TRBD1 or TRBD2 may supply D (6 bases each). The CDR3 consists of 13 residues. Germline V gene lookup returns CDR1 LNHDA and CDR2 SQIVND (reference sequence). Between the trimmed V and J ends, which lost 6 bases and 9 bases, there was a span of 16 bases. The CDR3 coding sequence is TGTGCCAGTAGGACCAGCACCGGGGGCACGCAGTATTTT. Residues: CASRTSTGGTQYF.

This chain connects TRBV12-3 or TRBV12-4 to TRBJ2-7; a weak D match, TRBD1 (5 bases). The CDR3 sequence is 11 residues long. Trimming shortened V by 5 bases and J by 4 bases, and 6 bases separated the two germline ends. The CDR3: CASSQGYEQYF. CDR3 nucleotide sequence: TGTGCCAGCAGTCAGGGTTACGAGCAGTACTTC.

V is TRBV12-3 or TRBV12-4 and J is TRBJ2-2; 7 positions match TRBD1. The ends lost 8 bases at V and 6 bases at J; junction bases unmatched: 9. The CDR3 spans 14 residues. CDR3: CASGRQGISGELFF. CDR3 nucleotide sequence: TGTGCCAGCGGGAGACAGGGTATTTCCGGGGAGCTGTTTTTT.

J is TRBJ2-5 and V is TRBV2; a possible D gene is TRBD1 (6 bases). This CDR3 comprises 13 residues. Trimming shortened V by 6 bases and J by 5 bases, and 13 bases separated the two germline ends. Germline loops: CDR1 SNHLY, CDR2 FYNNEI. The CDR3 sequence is CASSELRGETQYF. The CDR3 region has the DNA TGTGCCAGCAGCGAACTTAGGGGGGAGACCCAGTACTTC.

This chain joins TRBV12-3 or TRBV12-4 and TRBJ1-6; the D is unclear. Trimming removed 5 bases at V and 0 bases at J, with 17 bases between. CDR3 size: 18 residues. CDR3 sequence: CASSRTGWRSSYNSPLHF. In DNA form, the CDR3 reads TGTGCCAGCAGTAGAACCGGGTGGAGGAGCTCCTATAATTCACCCCTCCACTTT.

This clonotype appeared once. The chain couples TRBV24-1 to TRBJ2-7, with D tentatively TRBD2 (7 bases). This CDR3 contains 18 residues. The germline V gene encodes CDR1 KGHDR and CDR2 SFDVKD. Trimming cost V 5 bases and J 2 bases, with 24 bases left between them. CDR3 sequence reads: CATSGRKKGGSNPYEQYF. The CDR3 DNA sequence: TGTGCCACCAGTGGACGTAAAAAGGGGGGGAGTAATCCCTACGAGCAGTACTTC.

The CDR3 DNA follows: TGTGCCTGGAGGGCCCTTATGAACACTGAAGCTTTCTTT. Amino acids: CAWRALMNTEAFF. V gene TRBV30 combines with J gene TRBJ1-1, with D unclear. CDR1 is GTSNPN, CDR2 SVGIG, per germline (reference sequence). The CDR3 loop spans 13 amino acids. Trimming stripped 3 bases from V and 0 bases from J, with 8 bases between.

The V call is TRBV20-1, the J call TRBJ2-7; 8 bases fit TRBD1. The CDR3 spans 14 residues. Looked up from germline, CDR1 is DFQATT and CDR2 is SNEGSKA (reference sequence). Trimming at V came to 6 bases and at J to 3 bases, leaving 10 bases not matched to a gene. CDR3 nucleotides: TGCAGTGCAAAGTCCCCACAGGGGGACTACGAGCAGTACTTC. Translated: CSAKSPQGDYEQYF.

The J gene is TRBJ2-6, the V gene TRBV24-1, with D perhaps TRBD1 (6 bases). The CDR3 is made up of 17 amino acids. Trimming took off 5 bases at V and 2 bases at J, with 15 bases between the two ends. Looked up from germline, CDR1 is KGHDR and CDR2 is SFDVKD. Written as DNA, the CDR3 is TGTGCCACCAGTGCGCGGTACAGGGCCGCTGGGGCCAACGTCCTGACTTTC. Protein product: CATSARYRAAGANVLTF.

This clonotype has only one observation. The CDR3 reads CASQSGGRTGELFF. For the CDR3, the DNA is TGTGCCAGCCAAAGCGGGGGGCGGACCGGGGAGCTGTTTTTT. The chain couples TRBV19 to TRBJ2-2; 9 nucleotides align to TRBD2. The V segment lost 9 bases and the J segment 5 bases; nucleotides outside the gene matches: 7. The CDR3 runs 14 residues. In germline, CDR1 is LNHDA, CDR2 SQIVND (reference sequence).

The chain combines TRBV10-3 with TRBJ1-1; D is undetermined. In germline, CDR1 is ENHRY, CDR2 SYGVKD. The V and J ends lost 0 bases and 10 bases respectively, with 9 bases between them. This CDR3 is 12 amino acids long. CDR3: CAISESTGRAFF. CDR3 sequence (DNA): TGTGCCATCAGTGAGTCGACGGGGAGAGCTTTCTTT.

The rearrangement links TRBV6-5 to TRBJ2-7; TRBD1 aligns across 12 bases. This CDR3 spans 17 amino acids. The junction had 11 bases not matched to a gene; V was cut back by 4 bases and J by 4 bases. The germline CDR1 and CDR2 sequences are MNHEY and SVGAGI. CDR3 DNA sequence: TGTGCCAGCAGTTTCACTCCCGGGACAGGGGGCGGTTACGAGCAGTACTTC. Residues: CASSFTPGTGGGYEQYF.

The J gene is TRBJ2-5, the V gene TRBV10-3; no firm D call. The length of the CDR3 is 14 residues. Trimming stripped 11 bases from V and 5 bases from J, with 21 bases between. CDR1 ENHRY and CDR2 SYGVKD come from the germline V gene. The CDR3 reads CAAGRRPEGETQYF. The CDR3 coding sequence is TGTGCCGCCGGCCGTCGACCCGAAGGGGAGACCCAGTACTTC.

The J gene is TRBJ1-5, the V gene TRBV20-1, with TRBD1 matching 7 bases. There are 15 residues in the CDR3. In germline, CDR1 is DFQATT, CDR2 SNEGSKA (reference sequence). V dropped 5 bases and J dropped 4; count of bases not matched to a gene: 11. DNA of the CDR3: TGCAGTGCTTCCCCATGGACAGGCCCGAATCAGCCCCAGCATTTT. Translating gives CSASPWTGPNQPQHF.

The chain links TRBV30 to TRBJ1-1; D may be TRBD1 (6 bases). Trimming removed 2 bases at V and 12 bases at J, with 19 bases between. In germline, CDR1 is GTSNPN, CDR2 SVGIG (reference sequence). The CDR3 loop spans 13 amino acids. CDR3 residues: CAWSITGRTDTFF. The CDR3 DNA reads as TGTGCCTGGAGTATAACAGGGAGGACGGATACTTTCTTT. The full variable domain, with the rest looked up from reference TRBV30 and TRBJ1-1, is SQTIHQWPATLVQPVGSPLSLECTVEGTSNPNLYWYRQAAGRGLQLLFYSVGIGQISSEVPQNLSASRPQDRQFILSSKKLLLSDSGFYLCAWSITGRTDTFFGQGTRLTVV.

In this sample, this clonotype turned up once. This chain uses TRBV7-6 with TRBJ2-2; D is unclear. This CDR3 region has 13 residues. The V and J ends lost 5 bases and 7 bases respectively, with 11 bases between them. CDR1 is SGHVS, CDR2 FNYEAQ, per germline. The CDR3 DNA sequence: TGTGCCAGCAGCAATTACATAGGCGGGGAGCTGTTTTTT. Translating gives CASSNYIGGELFF.

CDR3 coding DNA: TGTGCCAGCAGCCCCGAGGACCGGTTCGGGGAGCTGTTTTTT. Its translation: CASSPEDRFGELFF. V usage is TRBV5-4 and J usage is TRBJ2-2, with unresolved D. Looked up from germline, CDR1 is SGHNT and CDR2 is YYREEE (reference sequence). There are 14 residues in the CDR3. V was shortened by 4 bases and J by 7 bases, with 14 bases between the two germline ends.

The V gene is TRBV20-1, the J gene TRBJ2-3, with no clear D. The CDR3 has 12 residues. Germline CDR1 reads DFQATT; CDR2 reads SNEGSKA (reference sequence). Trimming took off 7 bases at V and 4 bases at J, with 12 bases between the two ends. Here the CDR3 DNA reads TGCAGTGTGGGCAGGCACGCAGATACGCAGTATTTT. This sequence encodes CSVGRHADTQYF.

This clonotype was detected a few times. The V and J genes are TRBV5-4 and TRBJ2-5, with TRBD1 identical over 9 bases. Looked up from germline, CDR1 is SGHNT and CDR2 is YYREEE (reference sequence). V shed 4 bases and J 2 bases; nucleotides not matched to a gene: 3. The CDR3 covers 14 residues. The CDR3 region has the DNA TGTGCCAGCAGCCGGACAGGGGCGCAAGAGACCCAGTACTTC. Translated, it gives CASSRTGAQETQYF.

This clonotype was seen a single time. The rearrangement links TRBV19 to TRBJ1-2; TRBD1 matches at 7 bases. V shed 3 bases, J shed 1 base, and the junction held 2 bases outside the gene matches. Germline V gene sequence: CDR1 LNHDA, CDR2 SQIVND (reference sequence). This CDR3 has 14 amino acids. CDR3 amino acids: CASSITGDNYGYTF. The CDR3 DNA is TGTGCCAGTAGTATTACAGGGGATAACTATGGCTACACCTTC.

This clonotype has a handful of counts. The CDR3: CASSKSWTMNTEAFF. CDR3 in DNA: TGTGCCAGTAGTAAGTCGTGGACCATGAACACTGAAGCTTTCTTT. V is TRBV19 and J is TRBJ1-1, with unresolved D. CDR1 is LNHDA, CDR2 SQIVND, per germline (reference sequence). V lost 4 bases and J lost 0, with 12 bases in between. The CDR3 has 15 amino acids.

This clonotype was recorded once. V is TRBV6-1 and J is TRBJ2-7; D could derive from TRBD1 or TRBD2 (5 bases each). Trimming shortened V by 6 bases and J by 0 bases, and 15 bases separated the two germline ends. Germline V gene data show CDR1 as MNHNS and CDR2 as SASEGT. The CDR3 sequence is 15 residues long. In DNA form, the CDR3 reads TGTGCCAGCAGACCGACGGGACGAACCTCCTACGAGCAGTACTTC. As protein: CASRPTGRTSYEQYF.

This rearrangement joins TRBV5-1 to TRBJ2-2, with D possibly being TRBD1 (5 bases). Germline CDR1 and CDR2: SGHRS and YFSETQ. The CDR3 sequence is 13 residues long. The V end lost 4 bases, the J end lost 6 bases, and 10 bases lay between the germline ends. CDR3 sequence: CASSTQASGELFF. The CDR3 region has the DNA TGCGCCAGCAGCACACAGGCATCCGGGGAGCTGTTTTTT.

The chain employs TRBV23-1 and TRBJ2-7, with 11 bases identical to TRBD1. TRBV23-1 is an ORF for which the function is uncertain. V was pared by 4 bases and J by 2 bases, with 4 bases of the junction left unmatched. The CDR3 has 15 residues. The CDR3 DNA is TGCGCCAGCAGTCTGTGGGGACAGGGGGCCTACGAGCAGTACTTC. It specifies CASSLWGQGAYEQYF.

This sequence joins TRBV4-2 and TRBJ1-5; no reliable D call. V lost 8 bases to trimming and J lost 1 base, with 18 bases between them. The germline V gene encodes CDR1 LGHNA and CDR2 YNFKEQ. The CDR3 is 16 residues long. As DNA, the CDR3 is TGTGCCAGCGCGCCCCGGGGTACAGCCAGCAATCAGCCCCAGCATTTT. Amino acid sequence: CASAPRGTASNQPQHF.

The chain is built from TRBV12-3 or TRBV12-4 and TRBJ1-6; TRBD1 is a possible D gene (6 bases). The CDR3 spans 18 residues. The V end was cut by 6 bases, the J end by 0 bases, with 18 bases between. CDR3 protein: CASSRIGGQSSYNSPLHF. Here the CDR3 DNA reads TGTGCCAGCAGCCGAATTGGGGGCCAGAGCTCCTATAATTCACCCCTCCACTTT.

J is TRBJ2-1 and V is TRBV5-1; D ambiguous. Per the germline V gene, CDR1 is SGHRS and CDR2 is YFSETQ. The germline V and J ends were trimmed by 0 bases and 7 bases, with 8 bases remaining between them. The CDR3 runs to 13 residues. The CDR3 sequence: CASSLVPENEQFF. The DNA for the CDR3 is TGCGCCAGCAGCTTGGTTCCGGAGAATGAGCAGTTCTTC.

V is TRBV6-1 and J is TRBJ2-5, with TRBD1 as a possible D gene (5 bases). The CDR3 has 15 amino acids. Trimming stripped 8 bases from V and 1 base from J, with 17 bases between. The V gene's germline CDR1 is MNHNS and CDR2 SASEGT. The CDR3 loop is CASGPRVDSQETQYF. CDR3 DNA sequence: TGTGCCAGCGGCCCCAGGGTTGACAGCCAAGAGACCCAGTACTTC.